One sample yielded the 9 T cell receptor beta chains listed below, sequenced in a study of Ad26.COV2.S vaccination and SARS-CoV-2 variants. The sample's treatment: 15 to 20 received Ad26.COV2.S at low or high dose, single or two shots; 5 received placebo; per-sample allocation not given. The study sampled participants on day 63 after the first vaccine or placebo injection. The table came from immunoSEQ multiplex PCR; TCRdb's copy has only in-frame clones and leaves some out. The sample carries over 300,000 clones, roughly four fifths recorded once. The source was peripheral blood, collected in a trial of Ad26.COV2.S vaccine versus placebo. These receptors all come from a person aged 18-60 years who received the Ad26.COV2.S COVID-19 vaccine or a placebo.

This chain connects TRBV18 to TRBJ1-6; the D is unclear. Germline CDR1 KGHSH, CDR2 LQKENI. This CDR3 has 14 amino acids. The V gene lost 3 bases and the J gene lost 6 bases, with 9 bases spanning the gap. The CDR3 DNA reads as TGTGCCAGCTCACCTGACTTCGGTAATTCACCCCTCCACTTT. Its translation: CASSPDFGNSPLHF.

The chain carries TRBV7-9 and TRBJ2-3; TRBD2 might be the D (5 bases). The V end lost 1 base, the J end lost 3 bases, and 11 bases lay between the germline ends. Germline V lookup: CDR1 SEHNR, CDR2 FQNEAQ (reference sequence). This CDR3 is built from 15 residues. For the CDR3, the DNA is TGTGCCAGCAGCTTAGGGAGTCGGGGAACAGATACGCAGTATTTT. Its protein product is CASSLGSRGTDTQYF.

CDR3 sequence reads: CSASPGGRAVDTQYF. CDR3 bases: TGCAGTGCTAGTCCTGGCGGGAGGGCGGTAGATACGCAGTATTTT. The chain links TRBV20-1 to TRBJ2-3, with 9 bases that match TRBD2. Losses at the gene ends were 3 bases for V and 5 bases for J; bases not matched to a gene: 9. The CDR3 is 15 residues long. Germline V gene lookup returns CDR1 DFQATT and CDR2 SNEGSKA (reference sequence).

The chain employs TRBV6-2 or TRBV6-3 and TRBJ2-1, with D possibly TRBD2 on 5 matching bases. This CDR3 is 15 amino acids long. Deletions cut 2 bases from V and 6 bases from J, with 14 bases between. Germline V lookup: CDR1 MNHEY, CDR2 SVGEGT. CDR3: CASSYSPDSGNEQFF. CDR3 coding DNA: TGTGCCAGCAGTTACAGTCCGGACTCGGGCAATGAGCAGTTCTTC.

V usage is TRBV25-1 and J usage is TRBJ2-4, with 7 bases fitting TRBD1. The germline CDR1 and CDR2 sequences are MGHDK and SYGVNS. The trim removed 2 bases at V and 7 bases at J, leaving 5 bases unmatched. CDR3 length: 14 amino acids. The CDR3 sequence: CASSEEGAGNIQYF. CDR3 coding DNA: TGTGCCAGCAGTGAAGAGGGGGCCGGGAACATTCAGTACTTC.

In DNA form, the CDR3 reads TGTGCCAGCAGTGACCTCCCGGGACAGGGCCCCACAGATACGCAGTATTTT. The encoded protein is CASSDLPGQGPTDTQYF. The chain couples TRBV6-1 to TRBJ2-3; 9 nucleotides agree with TRBD1. V lost 3 bases and J lost 2; bases outside the gene matches: 9. Germline V CDR1 and CDR2: MNHNS, SASEGT. CDR3 size: 17 residues.

CDR3 nucleotide sequence: TGTGCCAGCTCTCCCCGGGACAGGCTGACCTACGAGCAGTACTTC. As protein: CASSPRDRLTYEQYF. The genes are TRBV18 and TRBJ2-7, with 8 bases identical to TRBD1. The trim removed 6 bases at V and 2 bases at J, leaving 9 bases unmatched. CDR3 length equals 15 residues. CDR1 and CDR2 (germline): KGHSH, LQKENI. Combining the CDR3 with reference TRBV18 and TRBJ2-7 gives the whole variable domain NAGVMQNPRHLVRRRGQEARLRCSPMKGHSHVYWYRQLPEEGLKFMVYLQKENIIDESGMPKERFSAEFPKEGPSILRIQQVVRGDSAAYFCASSPRDRLTYEQYFGPGTRLTVT.

The V and J genes are TRBV6-6 and TRBJ1-2; the match to TRBD1 covers 9 bases. Per germline, CDR1 MNHNY and CDR2 SVGAGI (reference sequence). This CDR3 spans 14 amino acids. V gave up 6 bases and J gave up 8 bases; unmatched junction bases: 10. The CDR3 DNA reads TGTGCCAGCAGCCTAAGCTGGACAGGGGAGGGCTACACCTTC. It encodes CASSLSWTGEGYTF.

V and J are TRBV29-1 and TRBJ2-7; possible D gene TRBD1, 6 bases. The CDR3 has 13 amino acids. The V gene lost 6 bases and the J gene lost 7 bases, with 19 bases spanning the gap. Germline CDR1 and CDR2: SQVTM and ANQGSEA. CDR3 residues: CSVVVKDSWEQYF. For the CDR3, the DNA is TGCAGCGTCGTTGTTAAGGACAGCTGGGAGCAGTACTTC.